This note documents a single T cell receptor beta chain sequence. This specimen comes from a study of blood T cell repertoires in COVID-19. As for the study in general: Spain, Italy and the United States supplied samples that represented acute and convalescent COVID-19. T cells, B-cell-depleted T cells, or PBMCs provided the cDNA or gDNA that served as material.

Germline V gene sequence: CDR1 PRHDT, CDR2 FYEKMQ (reference sequence). The CDR3 has 14 amino acids. V lost 3 bases and J lost 0, with 6 bases in between. Clones were read by immunoSEQ multiplex PCR, and TCRdb kept only the in-frame ones, dropping some. The sample holds roughly 220,000 clones, 70% to 90% seen once. The sequence derives from a man aged 25-45 years with acute COVID-19. The chain couples TRBV13 to TRBJ1-3; no firm D call. The sample consisted of PBMCs or T cells enriched from blood (not recorded which). CDR3 in amino acids: CASSFSSSGNTIYF. The DNA for the CDR3 is TGTGCCAGCAGCTTTTCGAGCTCTGGAAACACCATATATTTT.